One sample yielded the 24 T cell receptor beta chains listed below, sequenced in a study of CD4 and CD8 cells across lung adenocarcinoma regions. TCRdb passed the PCR reads through MiXCR, listing each CDR3 protein once. The table shows approximately 17,000 distinct CDR3 sequences, with roughly 50% occurring only once. Sequenced input: CD4+ T cells from the margin of a lung tumor. The receptors originated from a male donor with lung adenocarcinoma. The CD4 and CD8 labels of this study may be unreliable.

This clonotype has a single count. An end of the junction differs from the germline gene, which may be a read error. The chain links TRBV4-2 to TRBJ2-5; weak D call: TRBD2 (6 bases). The germline V gene encodes CDR1 LGHNA and CDR2 YNFKEQ. The CDR3 contains 16 residues. In DNA, the CDR3 is TGTGCCAGCGGGGGAGTCGGGGGAACCGCCCCAGAGACGCAGTATTTC. Protein sequence: CASGGVGGTAPETQYF.

On this clonotype itself: The germline gene is not matched at one end of the junction; a read error may be the cause. The chain's CDR3 is CASSVGRW. In nucleotides, the CDR3 is TGTGCCAGCAGTGTTGGCAGGTGG. The genes are TRBV6-1 and TRBJ2-5, with D unresolved. The germline CDR1 and CDR2 sequences are MNHNS and SASEGT. The length of the CDR3 is 8 residues.

This clonotype was seen ten or more times. This chain uses TRBV7-8 with TRBJ2-7; 9 positions match TRBD1. This CDR3 comprises 17 residues. Trimming removed 2 bases from V and 2 bases from J; junction bases left unmatched: 10. Germline lookup yields CDR1 SGHVS and CDR2 FQNEAQ. CDR3 in DNA: TGTGCCAGCAGCTTAAATTCCGCGGGACAGGGCCCCTACGAGCAGTACTTC. Its translation is CASSLNSAGQGPYEQYF.

CDR3: CSAWASGSTYEQYF. The CDR3 region has the DNA TGCAGTGCCTGGGCTAGCGGGAGTACCTACGAGCAGTACTTC. The chain couples TRBV20-1 to TRBJ2-7; TRBD2 matches at 10 bases. Per the germline V gene, CDR1 is DFQATT and CDR2 is SNEGSKA (reference sequence). The ends lost 6 bases at V and 2 bases at J; junction bases unmatched: 7. This CDR3 spans 14 amino acids.

This clonotype was counted at least ten times. The chain couples TRBV14 to TRBJ2-3; D remains unclear. The CDR3 sequence is 16 residues long. The germline V gene has CDR1 SGHDN and CDR2 FVKESK. The ends were cut back, 0 bases at V and 0 bases at J, with 10 bases in the middle. CDR3 nucleotide sequence: TGTGCCAGCAGCCAAGAAATTGGATATAGCACAGATACGCAGTATTTT. Protein sequence: CASSQEIGYSTDTQYF.

V usage is TRBV10-1 and J usage is TRBJ2-1; 7 bases line up with TRBD2. The end of the DNA is better explained by TRBJ2-7, so the J call may be wrong. Germline V gene lookup returns CDR1 WNHNN and CDR2 SYGVQD (reference sequence). CDR3 length: 16 residues. CDR3 bases: TGCGCCAGCAGTTCATGGAGCGGGAATCGATACAATGAGCAGTACTTC. It yields the protein CASSSWSGNRYNEQYF.

As for this clonotype: Sequence at one end of the junction differs from germline and may be a read error. The chain links TRBV6-1 to TRBJ2-5; TRBD2 might be the D (6 bases). Germline CDR1 reads MNHNS; CDR2 reads SASEGT. The CDR3 is 15 amino acids. The DNA of the CDR3 is TGTGCCAGCAGCGAAGGAGGAGGGTCGGGTGGGACCCAGTACTTC. The encoded protein is CASSEGGGSGGTQYF.

CDR3 amino acids: CASSLSGGTYNEQFF. The CDR3 bases are TGTGCCAGCAGTTTAAGTGGAGGGACCTACAATGAGCAGTTCTTC. The rearrangement links TRBV27 to TRBJ2-1; D is perhaps TRBD2 (6 bases). V was shortened by 2 bases and J by 2 bases, with 10 bases between the two germline ends. The CDR3 has 15 residues. The germline V gene encodes CDR1 MNHEY and CDR2 SMNVEV (reference sequence).

The chain uses TRBV7-2 and TRBJ2-3; D may be TRBD1 (6 bases). Looked up from germline, CDR1 is SGHTA and CDR2 is FQGNSA. CDR3 length: 15 amino acids. V was cut by 1 base and J by 6 bases, with 14 bases left in between. The chain's CDR3 is CASSLGGGVGDTQYF. The CDR3 DNA reads as TGTGCCAGCAGCTTAGGAGGGGGTGTTGGGGATACGCAGTATTTT.

There are a few counts of this clonotype. The chain employs TRBV5-1 and TRBJ2-1, with D perhaps matching TRBD1 (5 bases). The end of the DNA fits TRBJ2-5 better, so the J call may be wrong. Germline CDR1 SGHRS, CDR2 YFSETQ. The CDR3 is made up of 12 amino acids. CDR3 residues: CASSLDSLTQYF. Written as DNA, the CDR3 is TGCGCCAGCAGCCTCGACAGCCTTACCCAGTACTTC.

The chain uses TRBV11-2 and TRBJ2-2; the D is unclear. Germline V CDR1 and CDR2: SGHAT, FQNNGV. CDR3 length: 18 amino acids. V lost 5 bases and J 2 bases, leaving 21 bases between the germline ends. The CDR3 DNA is TGTGCCAGCAGCCCTAGAGCCGGCACTATCCTAAACACCGGGGAGCTGTTTTTT. Protein sequence: CASSPRAGTILNTGELFF.

Concerning this clonotype: The junction and the germline gene differ at one end; a read error may be behind it. This sequence joins TRBV6-1 and TRBJ2-1; TRBD2 might be the D (6 bases). With the DNA end fitting TRBJ2-7 better, the J assignment may be wrong. The CDR3 extends over 13 amino acids. CDR1 is MNHNS, CDR2 SASEGT, per germline. The CDR3 bases are TGTGGCAGCCAGGCGGGGAGCGGTGATACGCAGTACTTC. As protein: CGSQAGSGDTQYF.

In its sample, this clonotype was seen many times. The V gene is TRBV7-6, the J gene TRBJ2-1, with 7 bases identical to TRBD2. The CDR3 length is 15 residues. Germline-derived CDR1 and CDR2 are SGHVS and FNYEAQ. J was trimmed by 6 bases and V by 4 bases; bases with no gene match: 9. The CDR3 sequence is CASSWSAGTSNEQFF. The CDR3 coding sequence is TGTGCCAGCAGCTGGTCAGCGGGAACTTCCAATGAGCAGTTCTTC.

The chain has TRBV27 and TRBJ2-5, with D possibly matching TRBD2 (6 bases). Trimming removed 8 bases from V and 4 bases from J, with 26 bases in between. Germline V lookup: CDR1 MNHEY, CDR2 SMNVEV (reference sequence). The CDR3 is made up of 17 amino acids. The CDR3 protein is CASCAGRGACDTETQYF. The DNA for the CDR3 is TGTGCCAGCTGTGCGGGGCGCGGGGCTTGTGACACAGAGACCCAGTACTTC.

The chain uses TRBV27 and TRBJ2-5, with D maybe TRBD2 (6 bases). Germline lookup yields CDR1 MNHEY and CDR2 SMNVEV (reference sequence). The ends were cut back, 5 bases at V and 4 bases at J, with 23 bases in the middle. The CDR3 has 17 amino acids. The CDR3 bases are TGTGCCAGCAGTGCGGGCCGCGGGGCCTCTGAGACAGAGACCCAGTACTTC. Protein product: CASSAGRGASETETQYF.

This clonotype was counted only a few times. The chain joins TRBV4-2 to TRBJ1-1; D ambiguous. The CDR3 sequence is 17 residues long. The V gene's germline CDR1 is LGHNA and CDR2 YNFKEQ. The V end lost 3 bases, the J end lost 3 bases, and 20 bases lay between the germline ends. CDR3 DNA: TGTGCCAGCAGCCAGGTCTTCTTGGCACCTCGGGACACTGAAGCTTTCTTT. Its protein product is CASSQVFLAPRDTEAFF.

The chain combines TRBV10-2 with TRBJ2-1; D gene ambiguous. The CDR3 loop spans 13 amino acids. Trimming took off 7 bases at V and 10 bases at J, with 17 bases between the two ends. CDR1 and CDR2 from the germline V gene are WSHSY and SAAADI. This CDR3 is CASTQTVTIEQFF. DNA for the CDR3: TGCGCCAGCACTCAGACTGTTACAATAGAGCAGTTCTTC.

This chain uses TRBV7-9 with TRBJ2-1, with D unresolved. The end of the DNA aligns better with TRBJ2-7, so the J call may be wrong. Germline V gene lookup returns CDR1 SEHNR and CDR2 FQNEAQ (reference sequence). CDR3 length: 14 amino acids. CDR3 DNA: TGTGCCAGCAGCTTGGTCGAGCAGACCTACGAGCAGTACTTC. It specifies CASSLVEQTYEQYF.

Comments on this clonotype: At one boundary the junction diverges from the germline segment, which might be a read error. The chain has TRBV6-1 and TRBJ2-3; 8 bases match TRBD2. From germline, CDR1 is MNHNS and CDR2 SASEGT. The CDR3 contains 14 residues. In DNA form, the CDR3 reads TGTGGCAGCACGGGGGGGGTAGCCACAGATACGCAGTATTTT. This encodes CGSTGGVATDTQYF.

By sample fraction, this clonotype is medium-sized. CDR3 DNA sequence: TGTGCCAGCAGTTTAAGCGGCAGGGGATGGGTTGAGCAGTTCTTC. Protein sequence: CASSLSGRGWVEQFF. The chain recombines TRBV27 with TRBJ2-1, with D perhaps TRBD1 (6 bases). V dropped 2 bases and J dropped 9 bases, with 17 bases sitting between them. The CDR3 has 15 amino acids. Germline assignment: CDR1 MNHEY and CDR2 SMNVEV (reference sequence).

The V and J genes are TRBV6-1 and TRBJ2-5; 9 bases agree with TRBD2. The J call may be mistaken, given a closer DNA end match to TRBJ2-7. CDR3 length equals 16 residues. The germline gives CDR1 MNHNS, CDR2 SASEGT. CDR3: CASSEGPLTSGYEQYF. The CDR3 DNA reads as TGTGCCAGCAGTGAAGGGCCCCTGACTAGCGGCTACGAGCAGTACTTC.

This sequence joins TRBV12-3 or TRBV12-4 and TRBJ2-1, with D possibly matching TRBD1 (5 bases). The CDR3 covers 16 residues. V shed 2 bases and J shed 2 bases, with 13 bases lying between them. The CDR3 DNA sequence: TGTGCCAGCAGTTTACGCCAGGGCGGTGCCTACAATGAGCAGTTCTTC. Protein product: CASSLRQGGAYNEQFF.

In this sample, this clonotype turned up a few times. This rearrangement joins TRBV28 to TRBJ2-1; D might be TRBD1 (6 bases). CDR3 size: 12 residues. CDR1 is MDHEN and CDR2 is SYDVKM in the germline V gene. Trimming pared 11 bases from V and 1 base from J, leaving 9 bases between. DNA for the CDR3: TGTGCCGTGACAGGTTCCTACAATGAGCAGTTCTTC. Its translation: CAVTGSYNEQFF.

This clonotype is categorized as medium-sized. DNA for the CDR3: TGTGCCAGCAGTTCCCCCGGACTCCAGACTAGCGGTAAAGATACGCAGTATTTT. Amino acid sequence: CASSSPGLQTSGKDTQYF. This chain links TRBV6-5 with TRBJ2-3, with 9 positions matching TRBD2. The CDR3 covers 18 residues. CDR1 is MNHEY, CDR2 SVGAGI, per germline. With V trimmed by 4 bases and J by 5 bases, 16 bases remained unmatched.